This entry lists 19 T cell receptor beta chains sequenced from one sample in a study of blood T cell repertoires in COVID-19. Only in-frame clones appear in the TCRdb table, and some are missing; sequencing was by immunoSEQ multiplex PCR. This table holds over 75,000 clones, around nine tenths found once. Sequencing input: peripheral blood. The receptor source for this set is a middle-aged man with COVID-19, enrolled during active disease.

V usage is TRBV5-6 and J usage is TRBJ1-2, with D tentatively TRBD1 (6 bases). The V gene's germline CDR1 is SGHDT and CDR2 YYEEEE. This CDR3 spans 14 amino acids. Trimming took 1 base from V and 3 from J, leaving 10 bases between them. In nucleotides, the CDR3 is TGTGCCAGCAGCTTGAACCCAGGGGACTATGGCTACACCTTC. It translates to CASSLNPGDYGYTF.

The gene calls are TRBV6-2 or TRBV6-3 and TRBJ1-1; possible D gene TRBD1, 6 bases. The length of the CDR3 is 16 residues. Germline-derived CDR1 and CDR2 are MNHEY and SVGEGT. The V end was cut by 6 bases, the J end by 1 base, with 18 bases between. CDR3 region: CASSKLRGSTNTEAFF. In nucleotides, the CDR3 is TGTGCCAGCAGCAAACTCAGGGGTTCTACGAACACTGAAGCTTTCTTT.

In its sample, this clone was seen a few times. This chain joins TRBV7-8 and TRBJ1-3; 7 bases match TRBD1. The V and J ends lost 5 bases and 4 bases, in that order; junction bases with no gene match: 8. Germline lookup yields CDR1 SGHVS and CDR2 FQNEAQ. CDR3 length: 15 amino acids. CDR3: CASSKNRGSGNTIYF. DNA of the CDR3: TGTGCCAGCAGCAAAAACAGGGGCTCCGGAAACACCATATATTTT.

This chain connects TRBV19 to TRBJ1-2, with TRBD1 identical over 10 bases. Losses at the gene ends were 5 bases for V and 7 bases for J; bases not matched to a gene: 7. Germline values: CDR1 LNHDA, CDR2 SQIVND (reference sequence). CDR3 length equals 14 residues. Here the CDR3 DNA reads TGTGCCAGTAGTCGAGACAGGGGGCTGGTTGGCTACACCTTC. This encodes CASSRDRGLVGYTF.

This chain joins TRBV24-1 and TRBJ1-1, with D unresolved. The germline V and J ends were trimmed by 1 base and 8 bases, with 7 bases remaining between them. Germline V gives CDR1 KGHDR, CDR2 SFDVKD. The CDR3 is 12 residues long. The CDR3 DNA reads TGTGCCACCAGTGATTTTCCCGGGGAAGCTTTCTTT. It is translated as CATSDFPGEAFF.

V gene TRBV10-3 combines with J gene TRBJ1-1, with 7 nucleotides matching TRBD1. The CDR3 has 14 amino acids. Germline CDR1 ENHRY, CDR2 SYGVKD. Trimming at V came to 6 bases and at J to 4 bases, leaving 8 bases not matched to a gene. CDR3 sequence reads: CAIREGARSTEAFF. The CDR3 nucleotides read TGTGCCATCAGGGAGGGGGCTCGGAGCACTGAAGCTTTCTTT.

The chain couples TRBV7-3 to TRBJ1-6; no definite D call. Germline V gene lookup returns CDR1 SGHTA and CDR2 FQGTGA. Trimming removed 4 bases at V and 11 bases at J, with 12 bases between. The CDR3 length is 13 residues. The CDR3 nucleotides are TGTGCCAGCAGCTCCCTTGATGCGACACCCCTCCACTTT. Its translation: CASSSLDATPLHF.

V is TRBV27 and J is TRBJ1-2, with D perhaps matching TRBD1 (5 bases). V was pared by 7 bases and J by 2 bases, with 14 bases between. This CDR3 contains 14 residues. In germline, CDR1 is MNHEY, CDR2 SMNVEV (reference sequence). In DNA, the CDR3 is TGTGCCAGCAAAGACAGAGACGAGAACTATGGCTACACCTTC. Amino acids: CASKDRDENYGYTF.

The chain combines TRBV10-1 with TRBJ2-1; 12 bases map to TRBD2. Germline CDR1 reads WNHNN; CDR2 reads SYGVQD (reference sequence). The CDR3 totals 14 residues. V gave up 5 bases and J gave up 7 bases; unmatched junction bases: 3. The CDR3 region has the DNA TGCGCCAGCAGTTCTAGCGGGGGGGCGAATGAGCAGTTCTTC. It encodes CASSSSGGANEQFF.

This chain links TRBV7-2 with TRBJ2-7, with 7 bases fitting TRBD1. V lost 2 bases to trimming and J lost 2 bases; unmatched junction nucleotides: 6. Germline lookup yields CDR1 SGHTA and CDR2 FQGNSA. The CDR3 sequence is 15 residues long. The CDR3: CASSLTGTAAYEQYF. CDR3 coding DNA: TGTGCCAGCAGCTTAACCGGGACAGCCGCCTACGAGCAGTACTTC.

The chain is built from TRBV19 and TRBJ1-3; no definite D call. The length of the CDR3 is 14 residues. Germline values: CDR1 LNHDA, CDR2 SQIVND (reference sequence). The V gene lost 7 bases and the J gene lost 0 bases, with 10 bases spanning the gap. As DNA, the CDR3 is TGTGCCAGTAAAGGCCCAGGCTCTGGAAACACCATATATTTT. Its protein is CASKGPGSGNTIYF.

Only a few counts were recorded for this clone. The CDR3 sequence is CASSLTTITGELFF. The CDR3 DNA reads TGTGCCAGCAGCTTAACTACCATCACCGGGGAGCTGTTTTTT. This sequence joins TRBV7-9 and TRBJ2-2; D is uncertain. The CDR3 consists of 14 residues. V lost 2 bases and J 4 bases, leaving 8 bases between the germline ends. Germline V CDR1 and CDR2: SEHNR, FQNEAQ (reference sequence).

The chain has TRBV5-1 and TRBJ1-2; D ambiguous. Germline CDR1 and CDR2: SGHRS and YFSETQ. V lost 4 bases, J lost 4 bases, and 11 bases lay in between. The CDR3 loop spans 13 amino acids. In DNA form, the CDR3 reads TGCGCCAGCAGCCCCGACATCGCCTATGGCTACACCTTC. It yields the protein CASSPDIAYGYTF.

The V gene is TRBV11-3, the J gene TRBJ2-1; perhaps TRBD2 as D (6 bases). The CDR3 is 15 amino acids. The V end was cut by 5 bases, the J end by 1 base, with 12 bases between. Germline-derived CDR1 and CDR2 are SGHNT and YENEEA. CDR3 region: CASSPAGRSYNEQFF. CDR3 sequence (DNA): TGTGCCAGCAGCCCAGCGGGCAGGTCCTACAATGAGCAGTTCTTC.

V and J are TRBV19 and TRBJ2-1; D may be TRBD2 (5 bases). Deletions cut 6 bases from V and 6 bases from J, with 12 bases between. The CDR3 is 13 residues long. Germline V gives CDR1 LNHDA, CDR2 SQIVND (reference sequence). CDR3 loop: CASRLGRGNEQFF. CDR3 bases: TGTGCCAGTAGACTAGGACGCGGCAATGAGCAGTTCTTC.

V is TRBV27 and J is TRBJ1-1; no definite D call. Germline lookup yields CDR1 MNHEY and CDR2 SMNVEV (reference sequence). Trimming removed 2 bases from V and 0 bases from J, with 7 bases in between. The CDR3 runs 14 residues. CDR3 DNA: TGTGCCAGCAGTTTAACGGTCCTGAACACTGAAGCTTTCTTT. It is translated as CASSLTVLNTEAFF.

The chain joins TRBV7-9 to TRBJ1-2; 7 nucleotides match TRBD1. This CDR3 contains 16 residues. V was clipped by 1 base and J by 2 bases; unmatched bases: 7. The germline gives CDR1 SEHNR, CDR2 FQNEAQ (reference sequence). The CDR3 coding sequence is TGTGCCAGCAGCTTAGGCCCGGGACAGACAAACTATGGCTACACCTTC. Translating it yields CASSLGPGQTNYGYTF. Full variable domain (missing parts from reference TRBV7-9 and TRBJ1-2): DTGVSQNPRHKITKRGQNVTFRCDPISEHNRLYWYRQTLGQGPEFLTYFQNEAQLEKSRLLSDRFSAERPKGSFSTLEIQRTEQGDSAMYLCASSLGPGQTNYGYTFGSGTRLTVV.

The chain joins TRBV9 to TRBJ2-6, with 7 bases that match TRBD1. V dropped 1 base and J dropped 8; count of bases not matched to a gene: 3. CDR3 length: 14 residues. In germline, CDR1 is SGDLS, CDR2 YYNGEE. The DNA of the CDR3 is TGTGCCAGCAGCGTAACGGGACAGCCCAACGTCCTGACTTTC. Its protein product is CASSVTGQPNVLTF.

CDR3 sequence: CASSLEGTGGSPLHF. In DNA form, the CDR3 reads TGCGCCAGCAGCCTAGAGGGGACAGGGGGCTCACCCCTCCACTTT. The chain recombines TRBV4-1 with TRBJ1-6; 12 bases agree with TRBD1. The CDR3 extends over 15 amino acids. In germline, CDR1 is MGHRA, CDR2 YSYEKL. V shed 4 bases, J shed 10 bases, and the junction held 5 bases outside the gene matches.